This T cell receptor (beta chain) was obtained from a study of T cell changes during pregnancy in multiple sclerosis. Only in-frame clones appear in the TCRdb table, and some are missing; sequencing was by immunoSEQ multiplex PCR. The table records around 120,000 clones, 91% of them present only once. The CDR3 sequence is 14 residues long. Between the trimmed V and J ends, which lost 6 bases and 9 bases, there was a span of 18 bases. Looked up from germline, CDR1 is MNHNY and CDR2 is SVGAGI (reference sequence). The TCR comes from a female donor with multiple sclerosis, enrolled in a pregnancy study. The sequencing used peripheral blood, collected after pregnancy. The rearrangement uses TRBV6-6 and TRBJ2-4, with a weak D call TRBD1 (6 bases). CDR3 amino acids: CASRSGPTRGIQYF. Here the CDR3 DNA reads TGTGCCAGCAGGTCAGGACCTACCAGGGGCATTCAGTACTTC.